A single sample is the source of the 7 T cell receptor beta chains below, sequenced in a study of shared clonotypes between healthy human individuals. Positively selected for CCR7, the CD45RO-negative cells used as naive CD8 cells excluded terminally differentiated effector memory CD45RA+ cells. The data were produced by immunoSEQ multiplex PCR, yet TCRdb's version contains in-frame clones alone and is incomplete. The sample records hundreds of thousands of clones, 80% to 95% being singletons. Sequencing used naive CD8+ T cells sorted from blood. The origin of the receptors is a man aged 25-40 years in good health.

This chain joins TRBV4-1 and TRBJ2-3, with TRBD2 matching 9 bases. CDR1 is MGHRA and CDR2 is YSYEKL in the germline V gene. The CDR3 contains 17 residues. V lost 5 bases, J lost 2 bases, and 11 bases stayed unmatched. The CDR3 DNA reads TGCGCCAGCAGCGCGGGAGGGATAGCGGGGAACACAGATACGCAGTATTTT. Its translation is CASSAGGIAGNTDTQYF.

CDR3 sequence: CASSLGWETQYF. CDR3 nucleotides: TGTGCCAGCAGCTTGGGGTGGGAGACCCAGTACTTC. The chain employs TRBV11-2 and TRBJ2-5, with D unclear. In germline, CDR1 is SGHAT, CDR2 FQNNGV. This CDR3 spans 12 amino acids. V was cut by 3 bases and J by 5 bases, with 7 bases left in between.

The CDR3 loop reads CASSLDGISSYNEQFF. The CDR3 DNA sequence: TGTGCCAGCAGTCTGGACGGGATTAGCTCCTACAATGAGCAGTTCTTC. The chain joins TRBV27 to TRBJ2-1; D perhaps matches TRBD2 (5 bases). The CDR3 has 16 amino acids. CDR1 and CDR2 (germline): MNHEY, SMNVEV (reference sequence). V lost 5 bases and J lost 0, with 14 bases in between.

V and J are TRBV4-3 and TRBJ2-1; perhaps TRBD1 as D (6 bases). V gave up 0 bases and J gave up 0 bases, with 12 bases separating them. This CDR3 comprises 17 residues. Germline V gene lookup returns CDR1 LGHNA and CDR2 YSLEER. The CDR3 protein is CASSQDQGRSSYNEQFF. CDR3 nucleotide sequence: TGCGCCAGCAGCCAAGATCAGGGGCGGAGCTCCTACAATGAGCAGTTCTTC.

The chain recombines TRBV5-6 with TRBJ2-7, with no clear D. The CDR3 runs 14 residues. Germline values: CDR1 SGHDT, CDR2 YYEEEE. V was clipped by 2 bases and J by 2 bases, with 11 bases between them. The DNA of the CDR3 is TGTGCCAGCAGCTTACCAGACGGAGCCTACGAGCAGTACTTC. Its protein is CASSLPDGAYEQYF.

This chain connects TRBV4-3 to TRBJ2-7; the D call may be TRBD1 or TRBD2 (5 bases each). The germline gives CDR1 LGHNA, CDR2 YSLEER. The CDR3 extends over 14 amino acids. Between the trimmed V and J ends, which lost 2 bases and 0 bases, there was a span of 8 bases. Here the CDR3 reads CASSQQGRSYEQYF. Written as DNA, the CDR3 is TGCGCCAGCAGCCAACAGGGACGCTCCTACGAGCAGTACTTC.

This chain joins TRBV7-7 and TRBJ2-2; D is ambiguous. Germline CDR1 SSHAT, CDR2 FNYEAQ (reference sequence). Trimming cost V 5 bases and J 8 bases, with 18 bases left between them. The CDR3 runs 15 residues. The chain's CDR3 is CASSPLDRPRGELFF. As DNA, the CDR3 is TGTGCCAGCAGCCCCTTGGACCGACCCCGGGGGGAGCTGTTTTTT.